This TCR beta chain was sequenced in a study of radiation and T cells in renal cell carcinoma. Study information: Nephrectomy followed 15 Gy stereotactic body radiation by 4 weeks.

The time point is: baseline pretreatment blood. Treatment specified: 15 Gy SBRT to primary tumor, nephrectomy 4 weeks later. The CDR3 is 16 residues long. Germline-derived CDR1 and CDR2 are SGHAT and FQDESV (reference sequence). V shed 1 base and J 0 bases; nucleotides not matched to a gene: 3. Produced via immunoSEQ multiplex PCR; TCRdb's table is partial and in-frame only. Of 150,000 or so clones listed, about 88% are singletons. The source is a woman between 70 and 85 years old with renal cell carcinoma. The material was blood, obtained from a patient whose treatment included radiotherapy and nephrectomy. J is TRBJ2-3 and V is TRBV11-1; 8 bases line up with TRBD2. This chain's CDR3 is CASSLDAGGSTDTQYF. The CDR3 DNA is TGTGCCAGCAGCTTAGACGCGGGGGGAAGCACAGATACGCAGTATTTT.